In this sample, the clone carrying this TCR beta chain turned up a few times. This specimen belongs to a study of blood T cell repertoires in COVID-19. Study overall: Whether acute or convalescent, the COVID-19 samples came from the United States, Italy and Spain. The analysed material was cDNA or gDNA that came from T cells, B-cell-depleted T cells, or PBMCs.

Seattle researchers signed up patients amid active infection and tracked them longitudinally. In germline, CDR1 is SGHRS, CDR2 YFSETQ. This CDR3 contains 13 residues. Deletions cut 7 bases from V and 0 bases from J, with 11 bases between. Sequenced by immunoSEQ multiplex PCR; TCRdb stores in-frame clones only, minus some. Of 400,000 to 450,000 clones in the sample, around nine tenths were seen once. This receptor was obtained from a woman aged 40 to 50 with COVID-19, enrolled during active disease. V is TRBV5-1 and J is TRBJ2-7; the D gene is possibly TRBD1 (6 bases). The material sequenced was peripheral blood. CDR3 sequence reads: CASRRGGSYEQYF. CDR3 coding DNA: TGCGCCAGCCGCCGAGGGGGCTCCTACGAGCAGTACTTC.